This T cell receptor (beta chain) is drawn from a study of blood T cell repertoires in COVID-19. Study in general: Collection of acute and convalescent COVID-19 samples took place in the United States, Italy and Spain. PBMCs, B-cell-depleted T cells, or T cells provided the cDNA or gDNA that made up the material.

Clones were read by immunoSEQ multiplex PCR, and TCRdb kept only the in-frame ones, dropping some. The repertoire holds 150,000 to 190,000 clones, with under 85% as singletons. The V gene end was trimmed by 3 bases and the J gene end by 2 bases; junction bases not matched to a gene: 2. Germline CDR1 KGHSH, CDR2 LQKENI. CDR3 length equals 15 residues. The receptor was isolated from a woman aged 80 or over with acute or convalescent COVID-19. The material sequenced was peripheral blood. The chain recombines TRBV18 with TRBJ2-7; 12 bases are a match to TRBD2. The CDR3 DNA reads as TGTGCCAGCTCACCCCGGACTAGCGGGGCCTACGAGCAGTACTTC. It encodes CASSPRTSGAYEQYF.